The 22 T cell receptor beta chains reported below all come from one sample, sequenced in a study of read filtering for tumor transcriptome and immune sequencing. This library used roughly 430 ng RNA and molecular barcoded adaptors spanning alpha/delta and beta/gamma chains. Via MiXCR, TCRdb re-called the reads, giving one row per CDR3 protein. The sample yields 100,000 to 150,000 distinct CDR3 sequences, 10% to 15% seen once. The specimen was a population of CD138-negative cells sorted from bone marrow. Source of these receptors: a donor aged 40 or over with multiple myeloma.

This chain links TRBV5-4 with TRBJ2-5; weak D call: TRBD2 (6 bases). The CDR3 is made up of 15 amino acids. From germline, CDR1 is SGHNT and CDR2 YYREEE (reference sequence). Trimming shortened V by 3 bases and J by 4 bases, and 16 bases separated the two germline ends. This chain's CDR3 is CASSWDSLEGETQYF. The CDR3 bases are TGTGCCAGCAGCTGGGACTCCCTAGAGGGAGAGACCCAGTACTTC.

A word on this clonotype: This may arise from a read error, as a much more abundant clone is one base away. CDR3 protein: CASSHLAEDIQYF. Written as DNA, the CDR3 is TGTGCCAGCAGCCATTTGGCGGAAGACATTCAGTACTTC. The chain uses TRBV3-1 and TRBJ2-4; the D is unclear. V was trimmed by 3 bases and J by 8 bases, leaving 11 bases between them. Germline assignment: CDR1 LGHDT and CDR2 YNNKEL (reference sequence). This CDR3 spans 13 amino acids.

Many counts were recorded for this clonotype. The chain carries TRBV12-3 or TRBV12-4 and TRBJ1-2, with TRBD1 matching over 7 bases. The CDR3 is 15 residues long. The V segment lost 5 bases and the J segment 0 bases; nucleotides outside the gene matches: 6. The CDR3 nucleotides are TGTGCCAGCAGTAGCCGACAGGGTGCTAACTATGGCTACACCTTC. It is translated as CASSSRQGANYGYTF.

This clonotype was seen ten or more times. Since no conserved phenylalanine or tryptophan closes the CDR3, a read error is the likely cause. The V call is TRBV9, the J call TRBJ2-1, with a tentative D call TRBD1 (6 bases). Trimming removed 0 bases at V and 4 bases at J, with 11 bases between. The CDR3 has 15 residues. Germline CDR1 and CDR2: SGDLS and YYNGEE. CDR3 nucleotides: TGTGCCAGCAGCGTAGTGGGGGCGGATTACAATGAGCAGTTCCTC. Residues: CASSVVGADYNEQFL.

This clonotype occurred many times. The chain uses TRBV10-3 and TRBJ2-6; D possibly corresponds to TRBD1 (6 bases). The CDR3 extends over 15 amino acids. From germline, CDR1 is ENHRY and CDR2 SYGVKD. V was shortened by 6 bases and J by 4 bases, with 13 bases between the two germline ends. Here the CDR3 reads CAISTDRTGANVLTF. The CDR3 nucleotides read TGTGCCATCAGCACAGACAGGACCGGGGCCAACGTCCTGACTTTC.

This clonotype was seen more than once but under ten times. Given a much more abundant clone one base away, this may be a read error. The conserved phenylalanine or tryptophan normally closing the CDR3 is absent here, so this likely arose from a read error. The chain employs TRBV6-2 or TRBV6-3 and TRBJ1-1; no reliable D call. Per the germline V gene, CDR1 is MNHEY and CDR2 is SVGEGT. V was shortened by 5 bases and J by 3 bases, with 10 bases between the two germline ends. CDR3 length equals 13 residues. CDR3 in amino acids: CASSDTSYTEAFL. As DNA, the CDR3 is TGTGCCAGCAGTGACACTAGTTACACTGAAGCTTTCCTT.

This clonotype was detected many times. The rearrangement uses TRBV4-2 and TRBJ2-7; 7 positions match TRBD2. Germline V CDR1 and CDR2: LGHNA, YNFKEQ. Trimming at V came to 5 bases and at J to 0 bases, leaving 4 bases not matched to a gene. The CDR3 sequence is 14 residues long. CDR3 DNA: TGTGCCAGCAGCGAAAGCGGGATCTCCTACGAGCAGTACTTC. It yields the protein CASSESGISYEQYF.

This clonotype was detected many times. The rearrangement links TRBV6-6 to TRBJ1-4; D ambiguous. The length of the CDR3 is 14 residues. Trimming left V 6 bases short and J 0 bases short, with 8 bases between. Germline-derived CDR1 and CDR2 are MNHNY and SVGAGI (reference sequence). Here the CDR3 reads CASRNGATNEKLFF. CDR3 nucleotide sequence: TGTGCCAGCAGGAATGGGGCAACTAATGAAAAACTGTTTTTT.

CDR3 nucleotides: TGTGCCAGCAGCTTAGAGTCCAGGGGGAGGACTGAAGCTTTCTTT. Amino acid sequence: CASSLESRGRTEAFF. The chain couples TRBV11-2 to TRBJ1-1; TRBD1 agrees at 7 bases. The CDR3 has 15 residues. Germline CDR1 and CDR2: SGHAT and FQNNGV. V lost 0 bases, J lost 5 bases, and 6 bases stayed unmatched.

The table lists this clonotype with many counts. V gene TRBV10-3 combines with J gene TRBJ2-7; tentative D call: TRBD2 (6 bases). Germline V gene sequence: CDR1 ENHRY, CDR2 SYGVKD. V lost 8 bases to trimming and J lost 4 bases, with 15 bases between them. The CDR3 length is 13 residues. In DNA form, the CDR3 reads TGTGCCATCTTGGAGGGCCCCCCGTACGAGCAGTACTTC. Residues: CAILEGPPYEQYF.

This clonotype has a count of ten or more. J is TRBJ2-7 and V is TRBV19; 10 bases agree with TRBD1. Germline CDR1 and CDR2: LNHDA and SQIVND (reference sequence). The V gene end was trimmed by 6 bases and the J gene end by 2 bases; junction bases not matched to a gene: 4. The CDR3 totals 14 residues. The CDR3 DNA is TGTGCCAGTAGACCCGGACAGGGGGCCTACGAGCAGTACTTC. It is translated as CASRPGQGAYEQYF.

This clonotype was recorded only once. This may be a read error: a much more frequent sequence differs by one nucleotide. The J gene is TRBJ2-3, the V gene TRBV5-1; D may be TRBD2 (6 bases). The CDR3 consists of 14 residues. Germline lookup yields CDR1 SGHRS and CDR2 YFSETQ. The CDR3 sequence: CAGSLGASEDTQYF. In DNA form, the CDR3 reads TGCGCCGGCAGCTTGGGAGCTAGCGAAGATACGCAGTATTTT.

This clonotype was recorded many times. V is TRBV7-9 and J is TRBJ1-1; D is perhaps TRBD1 (6 bases). The germline V and J ends were trimmed by 7 bases and 3 bases, with 12 bases remaining between them. The CDR3 is made up of 13 amino acids. Germline V gene data show CDR1 as SEHNR and CDR2 as FQNEAQ (reference sequence). The CDR3 sequence is CASTPRGYTEAFF. In DNA form, the CDR3 reads TGTGCCAGCACCCCGAGGGGGTACACTGAAGCTTTCTTT.

There are many counts of this clonotype. The J gene is TRBJ1-5, the V gene TRBV6-2 or TRBV6-3; D call uncertain. The ends were cut back, 5 bases at V and 5 bases at J, with 16 bases in the middle. The germline V gene has CDR1 MNHEY and CDR2 SVGEGT. CDR3 size: 15 residues. CDR3 in amino acids: CASSPTRGRDQPQHF. The CDR3 DNA reads as TGTGCCAGCAGTCCGACCCGGGGAAGGGATCAGCCCCAGCATTTT.

The chain links TRBV7-9 to TRBJ2-2; D possibly uses TRBD1 or TRBD2 (5 bases each). Per germline, CDR1 SEHNR and CDR2 FQNEAQ (reference sequence). The ends were cut back, 8 bases at V and 1 base at J, with 14 bases in the middle. The CDR3 covers 15 residues. In nucleotides, the CDR3 is TGTGCCAGCTTTTCGGGGACGGTGAACACCGGGGAGCTGTTTTTT. Amino acids: CASFSGTVNTGELFF.

In its sample, this clonotype was seen many times. This chain connects TRBV29-1 to TRBJ1-1; maybe TRBD1 (6 bases). V lost 7 bases and J 2 bases, leaving 14 bases between the germline ends. This CDR3 spans 13 amino acids. Germline V gene data show CDR1 as SQVTM and CDR2 as ANQGSEA. This chain's CDR3 is CSGSGADNTEAFF. The CDR3 nucleotides are TGCAGCGGCTCAGGGGCCGACAACACTGAAGCTTTCTTT.

About this clonotype itself: A much larger clone differs by one base, so this may be a read error. This CDR3 fails to terminate in the conserved phenylalanine or tryptophan, so it likely reflects a read error. J is TRBJ2-1 and V is TRBV2; TRBD2 might be the D (6 bases). The CDR3 totals 13 residues. Germline V lookup: CDR1 SNHLY, CDR2 FYNNEI. V dropped 4 bases and J dropped 9 bases, with 13 bases sitting between them. CDR3 DNA sequence: TGTGCCAGCAGTGGGGAAGGACTAAGTGAGCAGTTCTCC. Translated, it gives CASSGEGLSEQFS.

The rearrangement uses TRBV5-1 and TRBJ1-3, with D unresolved. The CDR3 contains 14 residues. The germline V and J ends were trimmed by 0 bases and 0 bases, with 4 bases remaining between them. Germline CDR1 SGHRS, CDR2 YFSETQ. The CDR3 spells CASSLGDSGNTIYF. The CDR3 DNA reads as TGCGCCAGCAGCTTGGGGGACTCTGGAAACACCATATATTTT.

The table lists this clonotype with a few counts. Being one base from a much bigger clone, this may be a read error. The V gene is TRBV5-1, the J gene TRBJ2-2; possibly TRBD1 or TRBD2 for D (5 bases each). Germline V gene lookup returns CDR1 SGHRS and CDR2 YFSETQ. The CDR3 contains 17 residues. The CDR3 reads CASSSGPQGIITGELSF. The CDR3 coding sequence is TGCGCCAGCAGCTCGGGTCCGCAGGGAATTATCACCGGGGAGCTGTCTTTT.

This clonotype was observed at least ten times. The chain links TRBV2 to TRBJ2-1; 13 bases agree with TRBD2. Looked up from germline, CDR1 is SNHLY and CDR2 is FYNNEI. The CDR3 spans 16 residues. The V segment lost 4 bases and the J segment 7 bases; nucleotides outside the gene matches: 7. The CDR3 protein is CASSVFRTSGSNEQFF. In DNA, the CDR3 is TGTGCCAGCAGTGTATTCCGGACTAGCGGGAGTAATGAGCAGTTCTTC.

V and J are TRBV9 and TRBJ2-7; D possibly matches TRBD1 or TRBD2 (5 bases each). CDR1 and CDR2 from the germline V gene are SGDLS and YYNGEE. Deletions cut 6 bases from V and 5 bases from J, with 18 bases between. The CDR3 runs to 14 residues. CDR3 sequence reads: CASTPGPDNNEQYF. The DNA for the CDR3 is TGTGCCAGCACCCCGGGACCGGATAACAACGAGCAGTACTTC.

This clonotype came up many times. V gene TRBV20-1 combines with J gene TRBJ2-5; D is possibly TRBD1 (6 bases). Germline V gene sequence: CDR1 DFQATT, CDR2 SNEGSKA (reference sequence). The CDR3 spans 15 residues. Between the trimmed V and J ends, which lost 5 bases and 4 bases, there was a span of 20 bases. The CDR3: CSASRTGSLAETQYF. The DNA of the CDR3 is TGCAGTGCTTCTCGAACAGGGAGTTTGGCAGAGACCCAGTACTTC.